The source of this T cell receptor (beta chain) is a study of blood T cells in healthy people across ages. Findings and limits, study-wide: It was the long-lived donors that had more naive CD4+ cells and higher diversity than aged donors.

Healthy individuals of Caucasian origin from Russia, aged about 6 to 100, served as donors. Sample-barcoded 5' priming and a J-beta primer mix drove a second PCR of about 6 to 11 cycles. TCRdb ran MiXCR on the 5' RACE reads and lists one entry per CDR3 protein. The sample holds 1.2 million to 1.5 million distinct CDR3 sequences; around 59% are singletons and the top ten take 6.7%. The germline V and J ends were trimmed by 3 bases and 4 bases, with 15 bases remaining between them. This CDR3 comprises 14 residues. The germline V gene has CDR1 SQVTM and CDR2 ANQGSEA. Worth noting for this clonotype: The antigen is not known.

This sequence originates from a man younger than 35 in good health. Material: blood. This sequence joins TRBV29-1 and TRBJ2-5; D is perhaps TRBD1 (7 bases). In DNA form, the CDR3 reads TGCAGCGTTGAGAGGAGGGGGCGCAGAGAGACCCAGTACTTC. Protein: CSVERRGRRETQYF.